A selection of T cell receptor beta chains follows, all from one sample in a study of chemoradiotherapy in HPV16-positive cancers. TCRdb's table, derived via immunoSEQ multiplex PCR, lists solely in-frame clones and lacks some. The table includes some 8,600 clones, about 89% detected once. The sample consisted of blood, taken from a patient who underwent chemoradiotherapy. The receptors originated from a human donor with HPV-associated anogenital cancer. Both conserved end residues are part of each CDR3. Fields, in order: D gene, clone size, V gene, J gene, CDR3 DNA, CDR3 protein. A D gene is named only where the DNA matches it firmly. The size entry is marked missing in some rows and otherwise reads once, few, many or a size class.

>TRBD2|-|TRBV11-3|TRBJ2-3
TGTGCCAGCAGCCAAGGGACTAGCGGTCGCACAGATACGCAGTATTTT
CASSQGTSGRTDTQYF
>-|-|TRBV6-6|TRBJ2-7
TGTGCCAGCAGTTACTTTACGGCAGGGAACTACGAGCAGTACTTC
CASSYFTAGNYEQYF
>TRBD1|-|TRBV2|TRBJ1-1
TGTGCCAGCAGTGGGGACAGGGGGAACACTGAAGCTTTCTTT
CASSGDRGNTEAFF
>TRBD1|-|TRBV28|TRBJ1-5
TGTGCCAGCAAAGGGACAGGGAAAAAAAATCAGCCCCAGCATTTT
CASKGTGKKNQPQHF
>-|-|TRBV25-1|TRBJ1-5
TGTGCCAGCAGTGAATCCCCCAATCAGCCCCAGCATTTT
CASSESPNQPQHF
>-|-|TRBV28|TRBJ2-1
TGTGCCAGCTGGACTTCCTCCTCCTACAATGAGCAGTTCTTC
CASWTSSSYNEQFF
>-|-|TRBV5-5|TRBJ2-5
TGTGCCAGCAGCTTGGAGGCCGAGCGAGAGACCCAGTACTTC
CASSLEAERETQYF
>TRBD1|-|TRBV5-1|TRBJ2-6
TGCGCCAGCAGCTTCAACCCGGGACAGGGAATTGGGGCCAACGTCCTGACTTTC
CASSFNPGQGIGANVLTF
>-|-|TRBV19|TRBJ1-2
TGTGCCAGTAGTTCACCCACGGACAGTTATGGCTACACCTTC
CASSSPTDSYGYTF
>-|-|TRBV28|TRBJ1-5
TGTGCCAGCAGTTTGCAGGGGATCTCTAGGCCCCAGCATTTT
CASSLQGISRPQHF
>-|-|TRBV6-5|TRBJ1-3
TGTGCCAGTGAAGGGATTTCTGGAAACACCATATATTTT
CASEGISGNTIYF
>-|-|TRBV5-1|TRBJ1-1
TGCGCCAGCAGACCTGAGACGGGGGGATATAACACTGAAGCTTTCTTT
CASRPETGGYNTEAFF
>-|-|TRBV6-5|TRBJ2-1
TGTGCCAGCAGTACAGGGGGGGCTGAGCAGTTCTTC
CASSTGGAEQFF
>-|-|TRBV10-3|TRBJ2-2
TGTGCCATCAGTCGAACAGGGGTGCGGGAAAACACCGGGGAGCTGTTTTTT
CAISRTGVRENTGELFF
>TRBD2|once|TRBV19|TRBJ2-1
TGTGCCAGTAGGGAACTAGCGGGAGTTGCCAATGAGCAGTTCTTC
CASRELAGVANEQFF
>TRBD1|-|TRBV15|TRBJ2-3
TGTGCCACCAGCAGGGCCGGGACAGGGGTGGGAGATACGCAGTATTTT
CATSRAGTGVGDTQYF
>-|-|TRBV5-1|TRBJ2-1
TGCGCCAGCAGTTCATCCGGCCGAAATGAGCAGTTCTTC
CASSSSGRNEQFF
>TRBD1|-|TRBV30|TRBJ2-7
TGTGCCTGGAGTGTAGGACAGGGGGCTTACGAGCAGTACTTC
CAWSVGQGAYEQYF
>TRBD1|-|TRBV7-7|TRBJ2-5
TGTGCTAGCAGCTGGGGAATGACAGGGGGAGAGACCCAGTACTTC
CASSWGMTGGETQYF
>-|-|TRBV5-1|TRBJ2-1
TGCGCCAGCAGCCGGGACAACTCCTACAATGAGCAGTTCTTC
CASSRDNSYNEQFF
>TRBD1|-|TRBV19|TRBJ1-1
TGTGCCAGTAGTATAGTATCGGGGGACAGCATGAACACTGAAGCTTTCTTT
CASSIVSGDSMNTEAFF
>TRBD1|-|TRBV6-1|TRBJ2-5
TGTGCCAGCAGTGACTGGGGACAGGGTGTACAGACCCAGTACTTC
CASSDWGQGVQTQYF
>-|-|TRBV6-1|TRBJ1-2
TGTGCCAGCAGTGAAGCTACGGGAAGCTTTAACTATGGCTACACCTTC
CASSEATGSFNYGYTF
>-|-|TRBV6-6|TRBJ2-2
TGTGCCAGCAGCCGACGGGCCAACACCGGGGAGCTGTTTTTT
CASSRRANTGELFF
>TRBD2|once|TRBV27|TRBJ2-1
TGTGCCAGCAGTTCAGCGGGAGACTCCTACAATGAGCAGTTCTTC
CASSSAGDSYNEQFF
>-|-|TRBV28|TRBJ2-1
TGTGCCAGCAGTTCCGCCGGGGGACTCCACAATGAGCAGTTCTTC
CASSSAGGLHNEQFF
>-|-|TRBV5-1|TRBJ2-7
TGCGCCAGCAGCTCGGACATTATTGAGCAGTACTTC
CASSSDIIEQYF
>-|-|TRBV19|TRBJ1-2
TGTGCCAGTAGTATAGAGCTTAACTATGGCTACACCTTC
CASSIELNYGYTF
>TRBD1|-|TRBV2|TRBJ2-3
TGCCGGACAGGTCGCACAGATACGCAGTATTTT
CRTGRTDTQYF
>-|-|TRBV9|TRBJ2-2
TGTGCCAGCAGCGTAGCCGGGAACACCGGGGAGCTGTTTTTT
CASSVAGNTGELFF
>-|once|TRBV4-1|TRBJ1-2
TGCGCCAGCAGCCAAGGTCCCATAGTGAGGTCCTCACAGGGCTACACCTTC
CASSQGPIVRSSQGYTF
>-|-|TRBV19|TRBJ1-2
TGTGCCAGTAGTATGTTGAGAGGCAGGCGAGACTATGGCTACACCTTC
CASSMLRGRRDYGYTF
>-|few|TRBV6-1|TRBJ2-7
TGTGCCAGCAGTGAAGGAGCGGGTACATCCTACGAGCAGTACTTC
CASSEGAGTSYEQYF
>TRBD2|-|TRBV4-1|TRBJ2-2
TGCGCCAGCAGCCAAGATAACGGTCTAGCGGGGACTCGCACCGGGGAGCTGTTTTTT
CASSQDNGLAGTRTGELFF
>TRBD1|-|TRBV6-1|TRBJ1-2
TGTGCCAGCAGTGCACGGGACAGGGGGCACTATGGCTACACCTTC
CASSARDRGHYGYTF
>-|-|TRBV13|TRBJ1-1
TGTGCCAGCAGCGCGCGGGGGCAAGGGGAAACTGAAGCTTTCTTT
CASSARGQGETEAFF
>TRBD1|-|TRBV5-1|TRBJ2-1
TGCGCCAGCAGCCCGCGGGACAGGGGCAATGAGCAGTTCTTC
CASSPRDRGNEQFF
>TRBD1|-|TRBV9|TRBJ2-2
TGTGCCAGCAGCGAATTACAGGGGTTCGTCGGGGAGCTGTTTTTT
CASSELQGFVGELFF
>-|-|TRBV5-4|TRBJ2-7
TGTGCCAGCAGCTTGGACCCCCTCGCGCTTACCTACGAGCAGTACTTC
CASSLDPLALTYEQYF
>-|-|TRBV11-2|TRBJ2-7
TGTGCCAGCAGCTTAGAGAGGAGCGAGCAGTACTTC
CASSLERSEQYF
>-|few|TRBV11-2|TRBJ2-7
TGTGCCAGCAGCTTACCAGGTAGCCACGAGCAGTACTTC
CASSLPGSHEQYF
>TRBD1|-|TRBV10-2|TRBJ1-1
TGCGCCAGCAGGGACAGGGAGCGCGGCACTGAAGCTTTCTTT
CASRDRERGTEAFF
>-|-|TRBV7-6|TRBJ1-1
TGTGCCAGCAGCTTTGGGGGTGGCACTGAAGCTTTCTTT
CASSFGGGTEAFF
>TRBD2|-|TRBV10-3|TRBJ2-6
TGTGCCTGCGCGGGGGCTGGGGCCAACGTCCTGACTTTC
CACAGAGANVLTF
>-|-|TRBV27|TRBJ2-1
TGTGCCAGCAGTTTCGGGACTTCCCACGGCAATGAGCAGTTCTTC
CASSFGTSHGNEQFF
>TRBD1|once|TRBV7-2|TRBJ1-4
TGTGCCAGCAGGCCAGACTTGGACAGGGTCGAAAAACTGTTTTTT
CASRPDLDRVEKLFF
>-|-|TRBV18|TRBJ2-3
TGTGCCAGCTCACCACCGACAGATACGCAGTATTTT
CASSPPTDTQYF
>-|-|TRBV6-6|TRBJ2-5
TGTGCCAGCAGTTACCCGGGAGCGGCGACCCAGTACTTC
CASSYPGAATQYF
>TRBD1|-|TRBV29-1|TRBJ2-2
TGCAGCTGCATGGGGACAGGCTTCCAGGGGAAGCTGTTTTTT
CSCMGTGFQGKLFF
>TRBD1|-|TRBV7-2|TRBJ2-5
TGTGCCAGCAGTCAGACAGGGTGGGGGACCCAGTACTTC
CASSQTGWGTQYF
>-|-|TRBV7-2|TRBJ2-5
TGTGCCAGCAGCTTAAAAGAGACCCAGTACTTC
CASSLKETQYF
>-|-|TRBV6-1|TRBJ2-3
TGTGCCAGCAGTGATGGCGTCGCAGATACGCAGTATTTT
CASSDGVADTQYF
>TRBD1|few|TRBV7-9|TRBJ2-7
TGTGCCAGCAGCTCCTTGAGGGACAGGGTCTACGAGCAGTACTTC
CASSSLRDRVYEQYF
>-|-|TRBV19|TRBJ1-5
TGTGCCAGTAGTATTCAGGGCGGTGGGCAGCCCCAGCATTTT
CASSIQGGGQPQHF
>-|-|TRBV11-2|TRBJ1-2
TGTGCCAGCAGCCAGGATCGGACTAACTATGGCTACACCTTC
CASSQDRTNYGYTF
>-|-|TRBV18|TRBJ2-1
TGTGCCAGCTCACCACACGTTGGGGGTGAGCAGTTCTTC
CASSPHVGGEQFF
>-|-|TRBV5-1|TRBJ2-1
TGCGCCAGCAGCTTGGCCGGCGGGCCACAGTACAATGAGCAGTTCTTC
CASSLAGGPQYNEQFF
>-|-|TRBV18|TRBJ1-1
TGTGCCAGCTCACCCGGACAGACTGAAGCTTTCTTT
CASSPGQTEAFF
>-|-|TRBV28|TRBJ1-1
TGTGCCAGCAGTTTACGGAGATTAAGGGGTGGTGAAGCTTTCTTT
CASSLRRLRGGEAFF
>-|-|TRBV7-2|TRBJ2-1
TGTGCCAGCAGGTTATGGGGGAGCTCCTACAATGAGCAGTTCTTC
CASRLWGSSYNEQFF